The next 11 T cell receptor beta chains were all read from a single sample in a study of T cells in women clearing cervical HPV infection (dated by TCRdb to the late 2010s). Receptor libraries were prepared by the immunoSEQ multiplex PCR assay. TCRdb carries this immuneACCESS record with in-frame sequences only. Its versions omit some clonotypes, under half of them owing to an unresolved V gene in the studies checked, with the rest unexplained. The sample has approximately 30,000 clones on record. Of the sample, 3% to 4% falls within the top ten clones. Sequences were obtained from blood buffy coat. The receptor set was obtained from a woman aged 18-69 years with a cervical HPV16 infection that either progressed to CIN3+ or cleared (not recorded which).

Comment on this clone: The CDR3 goes on 3 residues after the read ends, and that part is filled in from the germline J gene. V gene TRBV2 combines with J gene TRBJ2-7, with 10 nucleotides matching TRBD2. The CDR3 runs 14 residues. Germline values: CDR1 SNHLY, CDR2 FYNNEI. Germline trimming cut 5 bases from V and 3 bases from J; bases unmatched to any gene: 4. CDR3 DNA, as far as it was read: TGTGCCAGCAGTCCTAGCGGGAGTGGCTACGAG. Its translation: CASSPSGSGYE. The whole CDR3 sequence is CASSPSGSGYEQYF.

Worth noting for this clone: The CDR3 end is not reached by the read, which stops 3 residues before it; the germline J gene fills it in. The chain carries TRBV7-8 and TRBJ2-1; D perhaps matches TRBD1 (6 bases). Germline V lookup: CDR1 SGHVS, CDR2 FQNEAQ. The CDR3 has 14 amino acids. The V end was cut by 1 base, the J end by 9 bases, with 13 bases between. The sequenced part of the CDR3 DNA is TGTGCCAGCAGCTTAGGCTTTACAGGGCGTGAG. It is translated as CASSLGFTGRE. The CDR3 reads in full as CASSLGFTGREQFF.

To note about this clone: With the read ending 3 residues before the CDR3 end, the germline J gene is used to fill in that end. V is TRBV6-1 and J is TRBJ1-1, with TRBD1 identical over 7 bases. The V and J ends lost 3 bases and 4 bases, in that order; junction bases with no gene match: 5. From germline, CDR1 is MNHNS and CDR2 SASEGT. This CDR3 has 14 residues. The CDR3 bases that were read are TGTGCCAGCAGTGAGACAGGGTGGGTCACTGAA. Translation gives CASSETGWVTE. The full-length CDR3 reads as CASSETGWVTEAFF.

As regards this clone: The CDR3 extends 3 residues past the end of the read, so its final part is completed from the germline J gene. The gene calls are TRBV19 and TRBJ2-4; 9 bases agree with TRBD1. The CDR3 sequence is 19 residues long. The germline gives CDR1 LNHDA, CDR2 SQIVND (reference sequence). Trimming removed 4 bases from V and 6 bases from J; junction bases left unmatched: 19. The CDR3 here is CASSTYRGRGTGLGNIQYF. Partial CDR3 DNA: TGTGCCAGTAGTACCTACAGGGGGCGCGGGACCGGTTTGGGAAACATT.

Notes on this clone: The CDR3 end falls 3 residues outside the read, so it is completed with the germline J gene. The chain recombines TRBV20-1 with TRBJ1-2; D is unclear. The CDR3 sequence is 13 residues long. Germline CDR1 is DFQATT and CDR2 is SNEGSKA (reference sequence). V was pared by 0 bases and J by 2 bases, with 7 bases between. The sequenced CDR3 bases are TGCAGTGCTAGAGATCCCGGGAACTATGGC. This translates into CSARDPGNYG. The complete CDR3 protein is CSARDPGNYGYTF.

With respect to this clone: The read ends 3 residues early relative to the CDR3; the germline J gene fills the gap. The chain uses TRBV4-2 and TRBJ2-3; TRBD2 aligns across 7 bases. The J segment lost 5 bases and the V segment lost 1 base, leaving 9 bases of the junction unmatched. The CDR3 has 16 residues. Germline V CDR1 and CDR2: LGHNA, YNFKEQ. The CDR3 DNA, read in part, is TGTGCCAGCAGCCAAGCGACGGCGGGAGCTAAAGATACG. Its protein is CASSQATAGAKDT. The whole CDR3 sequence reads CASSQATAGAKDTQYF.

About this clone itself: One end of the junction fails to match germline, which may point to a read error. The sequenced fragment ends 3 residues before the CDR3 boundary, so the rest is inferred from the germline J gene. The V gene is TRBV7-3, the J gene TRBJ2-3, with 9 bases aligning to TRBD2. CDR1 is SGHTA, CDR2 FQGTGA, per germline. The CDR3 contains 17 residues. This chain's CDR3 is CPSTHSLWAGGRETQYF. The covered CDR3 bases are TGTCCCAGCACCCATTCCCTTTGGGCGGGAGGGCGGGAGACG.

As for this clone: The CDR3 end falls 3 residues outside the read, so it is completed with the germline J gene. J is TRBJ2-5 and V is TRBV20-1; 7 positions agree with TRBD1. The CDR3 runs 14 residues. The germline CDR1 and CDR2 sequences are DFQATT and SNEGSKA (reference sequence). The V segment lost 5 bases and the J segment 4 bases; nucleotides outside the gene matches: 10. The CDR3 is CSAVGQVVIETQYF. The DNA read from the CDR3 is TGCAGTGCTGTCGGACAGGTAGTAATAGAGACC.

With respect to this clone: The CDR3 goes on 3 residues after the read ends, and that part is filled in from the germline J gene. The rearrangement uses TRBV27 and TRBJ2-7; 7 positions agree with TRBD1. The J segment lost 6 bases and the V segment lost 0 bases, leaving 5 bases of the junction unmatched. Germline V lookup: CDR1 MNHEY, CDR2 SMNVEV (reference sequence). The CDR3 spans 14 residues. CDR3 DNA, as far as it was read: TGTGCCAGCAGTTTATCGGCCTCAGGGGGCGAG. This codes for CASSLSASGGE. In full, the CDR3 is CASSLSASGGEQYF.

A word on this clone: The observed sequence ends 3 residues before the CDR3 terminus, with the missing tail filled in from the germline J gene. This chain links TRBV5-4 with TRBJ2-3; 8 nucleotides agree with TRBD1. CDR1 and CDR2 (germline): SGHNT, YYREEE (reference sequence). Trimming took 4 bases from V and 1 from J; bases not matched to a gene: 5. The CDR3 sequence is 15 residues long. CDR3 DNA, as far as it was read: TGTGCCAGCAGCCCTCCGGGACAGGGCACAGATACG. Its translation: CASSPPGQGTDT. In full, the CDR3 reads CASSPPGQGTDTQYF.

For this clone: The sequenced fragment ends 3 residues before the CDR3 boundary, so the rest is inferred from the germline J gene. The rearrangement uses TRBV2 and TRBJ2-7, with TRBD2 matching over 10 bases. The junction had 4 bases not matched to a gene; V was cut back by 2 bases and J by 6 bases. Germline V gene lookup returns CDR1 SNHLY and CDR2 FYNNEI. CDR3 length: 14 amino acids. The covered CDR3 bases are TGTGCCAGCAGTGAACTAGCGGGAGCCCGCGAG. Its protein is CASSELAGARE. The whole CDR3 protein is CASSELAGAREQYF.